This T cell receptor (beta chain) was sequenced for a study of blood T cell repertoires in COVID-19. At the level of the study: Samples taken during acute and convalescent COVID-19 were collected in the United States, Italy and Spain. The analysed material was cDNA or gDNA that came from T cells, B-cell-depleted T cells, or PBMCs.

The length of the CDR3 is 17 residues. The germline V gene encodes CDR1 MNHNS and CDR2 SASEGT. V was trimmed by 4 bases and J by 2 bases, leaving 20 bases between them. Authors' processing steps: By means of reference gene primer amplification, nucleated cell counts were estimated. The protocol was immunoSEQ multiplex PCR, while the TCRdb copy is restricted to in-frame clones and leaves out a portion. V, J and clone size are those of that table, while D and trimming were read from the DNA. Of around 260,000 clones in the sample, approximately 83% were seen once. This clone has just a few counts. Sequenced material: peripheral blood. The chain links TRBV6-1 to TRBJ1-2, with a possible D match to TRBD1 (6 bases). The clonotype originates from a woman in her 50s who had recovered from COVID-19. The CDR3 bases are TGTGCCAGCAGTGTAACGAGCGGGGAGGGGGGGAACTATGGCTACACCTTC. Translating it yields CASSVTSGEGGNYGYTF.